A selection of T cell receptor beta chains follows, all from one sample in a study of blood T cell repertoires in COVID-19. Measured with immunoSEQ multiplex PCR; TCRdb has only the in-frame clones, and not every one. The sample lists about 70,000 clones, more than 75% occurring once. The sample comprised peripheral blood. All receptors come from a human donor in a cohort sampled during active COVID-19. The CDR3 runs from the conserved cysteine through the conserved F or W. Fields, in order: CDR3 DNA, CDR3 protein, J gene, clone size, D gene, V gene. D genes are given only for firm matches. Only some rows state a clone size, as once, few, many or a class for expanded clones.

TGTGCCAGCAGCCAAGGGCCAGGGGACGGCTATGGCTACACCTTC,CASSQGPGDGYGYTF,TRBJ1-2,-,-,TRBV4-2
TGTGCCAGCAGCTTCACAGGGTTTAGTGAGCAGTTCTTC,CASSFTGFSEQFF,TRBJ2-1,-,-,TRBV7-3
TGCGCCAGCAGCTCCGGGACTAGCGGGGTCTACGAGCAGTACTTC,CASSSGTSGVYEQYF,TRBJ2-7,-,TRBD2,TRBV5-1
TGTGCCACCAGAAGGGACAGAGATAATGAAAAACTGTTTTTT,CATRRDRDNEKLFF,TRBJ1-4,-,TRBD1,TRBV15
TGTGCCAGCAGCGTAACTAGCGGGGGAACCACAGATACGCAGTATTTT,CASSVTSGGTTDTQYF,TRBJ2-3,-,TRBD2,TRBV9
TGCGCCAGTATGACTAGCGGCACCGGGGAGCTGTTTTTT,CASMTSGTGELFF,TRBJ2-2,few,TRBD2,TRBV4-1
TGTGCCAGCAGCTTGGGGCAGCGTCAACAAGAGACCCAGTACTTC,CASSLGQRQQETQYF,TRBJ2-5,-,-,TRBV5-4
TGTGCCAGCAGCAAAAAAATGGTGGGGGGACTAGCGCTCGAGCAGTACTTC,CASSKKMVGGLALEQYF,TRBJ2-7,few,-,TRBV21-1
TGTGCCTGGAGTGTCTTACTAGCAGAGACCCAGTACTTC,CAWSVLLAETQYF,TRBJ2-5,-,-,TRBV30
TGCGCCAGCAGCCAAGAGGTCCTAGCGGGGAGAACCGGGGAGCTGTTTTTT,CASSQEVLAGRTGELFF,TRBJ2-2,-,TRBD2,TRBV4-3
TGTGCCAGCAGTTTATCTGTGAGCTCCTACAATGAGCAGTTCTTC,CASSLSVSSYNEQFF,TRBJ2-1,-,-,TRBV27
TGTGCCAGCAGTCTGGGGAGTCAGCCCCAGCATTTT,CASSLGSQPQHF,TRBJ1-5,-,-,TRBV28
TGTGCCAGCAGCACAGGGGGATGGGATGAGCAGTTCTTC,CASSTGGWDEQFF,TRBJ2-1,-,TRBD1,TRBV9
TGTGCCAGCAGTTACTCGAGACACCTCACCGGGGAGCTGTTTTTT,CASSYSRHLTGELFF,TRBJ2-2,-,-,TRBV6-5
TGTGCCAGCAGCCAGACTGCAGGGTACAATGAGCAGTTCTTC,CASSQTAGYNEQFF,TRBJ2-1,-,-,TRBV7-3
TGTGCCAGCTCACCAAACGGTCACTCACAGGAGACCCAGTACTTC,CASSPNGHSQETQYF,TRBJ2-5,-,-,TRBV18
TGTGCCAGCATCCGCGGAGGGAACGTCTTCCAGTTCTTC,CASIRGGNVFQFF,TRBJ2-1,-,-,TRBV7-2
TGTGCCAGCAGCCAAGATGCGGGGGTCACAGATACGCAGTATTTT,CASSQDAGVTDTQYF,TRBJ2-3,-,TRBD2,TRBV3-1/TRBV3-2
TGTGCCAGCAGTAGACAGGGAAACACTGAAGCTTTCTTT,CASSRQGNTEAFF,TRBJ1-1,-,TRBD1,TRBV11-3
TGCAGCGTCCGGACTAGCGGGGGGGCTAGCACAGATACGCAGTATTTT,CSVRTSGGASTDTQYF,TRBJ2-3,-,TRBD2,TRBV29-1
TGTGCCAGCAGCTCTCACACCGGGGAGCTGTTTTTT,CASSSHTGELFF,TRBJ2-2,-,-,TRBV7-3
TGTGCCAGCAGCTTCGGGGGACTAGCGACTGATACGCAGTATTTT,CASSFGGLATDTQYF,TRBJ2-3,-,TRBD2,TRBV5-6
TGTGCCAGCAGTTTATACCTCCCGACTCAAGCGGGGGGACAAGAGACCCAGTACTTC,CASSLYLPTQAGGQETQYF,TRBJ2-5,-,TRBD2,TRBV27
TGTGCCAGCAGCATCACACAGGGGGCCAAAGCTTTCTTT,CASSITQGAKAFF,TRBJ1-1,once,TRBD1,TRBV7-9
TGTGCCAGCAGGACTACCTCCACCGGGGAGCTGTTTTTT,CASRTTSTGELFF,TRBJ2-2,-,-,TRBV6-5
TGTGCCAGCAGTCTCAGCGGGACGGCCTATCAGCCCCAGCATTTT,CASSLSGTAYQPQHF,TRBJ1-5,-,-,TRBV27
TGTGCCAGCAGCAAAGCGGGGGCGGATACGCAGTATTTT,CASSKAGADTQYF,TRBJ2-3,-,TRBD2,TRBV7-3
TGTGCCAGCAGTTTGGGGCAGGAGCCAGAAAAACTGTTTTTT,CASSLGQEPEKLFF,TRBJ1-4,-,-,TRBV28
TGCGCCAGCAGCATAGGGACAGCTGGGTCGAAAACCCAGTACTTC,CASSIGTAGSKTQYF,TRBJ2-5,-,TRBD1,TRBV5-1
TGTGCCAGCAGCCCCCGGTGGACAGGGGTCCCCTATGGCTACACCTTC,CASSPRWTGVPYGYTF,TRBJ1-2,-,TRBD1,TRBV3-1/TRBV3-2
TGCAGCGTTGAAGATCGGACAGGGGAACATGGCTACACCTTC,CSVEDRTGEHGYTF,TRBJ1-2,-,TRBD1,TRBV29-1
TGTGCCAGCAGACGAATTAGCGGGGGGGCGGCAGATACGCAGTATTTT,CASRRISGGAADTQYF,TRBJ2-3,-,TRBD2,TRBV7-2
TGTGCCAGCAGTGAATGGACAGTCAGCATTAATCAGCCCCAGCATTTT,CASSEWTVSINQPQHF,TRBJ1-5,-,-,TRBV6-1
TGTGCCAGCAGTGAAGGCGGGGGTTACACGCAGTATTTT,CASSEGGGYTQYF,TRBJ2-3,-,TRBD2,TRBV2
TGTGCCAGCAGCTTAGAGCGGGACACTGAAGCTTTCTTT,CASSLERDTEAFF,TRBJ1-1,-,-,TRBV11-2
TGTGCCAGCAGTTTCGGCGGGGGGGCTACTTACGGTACGCAGTATTTT,CASSFGGGATYGTQYF,TRBJ2-3,-,TRBD2,TRBV27
TGTGCCAGCAGCTTGGTTGGAGCAGATACGCAGTATTTT,CASSLVGADTQYF,TRBJ2-3,-,-,TRBV5-4
TGTGCCAGTAGTATAGAAAACCGCGGGAATGAGCAGTTCTTC,CASSIENRGNEQFF,TRBJ2-1,-,-,TRBV19
TGCGCCAGCAGCCAAGTACAGGGGGCAAGAGGGACTGAAGCTTTCTTT,CASSQVQGARGTEAFF,TRBJ1-1,few,TRBD1,TRBV4-1
TGTGCCAGCAACGAGGAGCTGGGCTACGAGCAGTACTTC,CASNEELGYEQYF,TRBJ2-7,-,-,TRBV2
TGTGCCAGCAGTTACCTTGGGACAGGTTCTCGGGGGGACTATGGCTACACCTTC,CASSYLGTGSRGDYGYTF,TRBJ1-2,-,TRBD1,TRBV27
TGCGCCAGCAGCTTGACGGTAGCGGGGGGGCTCGGCACAGATACGCAGTATTTT,CASSLTVAGGLGTDTQYF,TRBJ2-3,-,TRBD2,TRBV5-1
TGTGCCAGCAGTACAAGACTAGCTAGGCCCTCAAACAATGAGCAGTTCTTC,CASSTRLARPSNNEQFF,TRBJ2-1,-,TRBD2,TRBV28
TGTGCCAGCAGCTTAGGTCCTCTCGACAGGGGTATCGGGGAGCTGTTTTTT,CASSLGPLDRGIGELFF,TRBJ2-2,-,TRBD1,TRBV11-2
TGTGCCAGTAGCGGGGGGGCTTGGGAGACCCAGTACTTC,CASSGGAWETQYF,TRBJ2-5,-,TRBD2,TRBV19
TGCGCCAGCAGCTTGGCGGCTAGCGGGGGCTTAAGCACAGATACGCAGTATTTT,CASSLAASGGLSTDTQYF,TRBJ2-3,-,TRBD2,TRBV5-1
TGCAGCGTTAGGGGGTGGAACACTGAAGCTTTCTTT,CSVRGWNTEAFF,TRBJ1-1,-,-,TRBV29-1
TGTGCCAGCAGCCTCTTCAGGGGTTCCTACAATGAGCAGTTCTTC,CASSLFRGSYNEQFF,TRBJ2-1,-,-,TRBV6-5
TGTGCCAGCACCCCAGGGGAGGGTCAGCCCCAGCATTTT,CASTPGEGQPQHF,TRBJ1-5,-,-,TRBV10-3
TGTGCCAGTAGCATACAGGGGGGCCTCTATGGCTACACCTTC,CASSIQGGLYGYTF,TRBJ1-2,few,TRBD1,TRBV19
TGTGCCAGCAGCTTCGACAGATCCACAGATACGCAGTATTTT,CASSFDRSTDTQYF,TRBJ2-3,-,-,TRBV7-2
TGCGCCAGCAGCACTGGACAGACCTACGAGCAGTACTTC,CASSTGQTYEQYF,TRBJ2-7,-,-,TRBV5-1
TGTGCCAGCAGCTTAGTGACAGCCTCCGGGGGGACCCAGTACTTC,CASSLVTASGGTQYF,TRBJ2-5,-,-,TRBV7-2
TGTGCCAGCACCCGGGACAGTGACACAGATACGCAGTATTTT,CASTRDSDTDTQYF,TRBJ2-3,-,TRBD1,TRBV9
TGTGCCAGCAGTTACTCGATGCCAGGAATGAGCGAGCAGTACTTC,CASSYSMPGMSEQYF,TRBJ2-7,-,-,TRBV6-5